The 29 T cell receptor beta chains below come from one sample, sequenced in a study of Ad26.COV2.S vaccination and SARS-CoV-2 variants. The method was immunoSEQ multiplex PCR; TCRdb's version includes in-frame clones alone and lacks a portion of them. The sample contains fewer than 300,000 clones, 80% to 90% of which appear only once. Regarding treatment: roughly 19 received Ad26.COV2.S at low or high dose, single or two shots; roughly five received placebo; per-sample allocation not given. Each sample was drawn 63 days after the first injection (of vaccine or placebo). The sequencing here drew on peripheral blood, taken in a trial of Ad26.COV2.S vaccine versus placebo. The receptor source for this set is a person between 18 and 65 years old who received the Ad26.COV2.S COVID-19 vaccine or a placebo.

V is TRBV25-1 and J is TRBJ1-2, with D perhaps TRBD1 (5 bases). With 1 base removed from V and 4 bases from J, the gap between germline ends came to 22 bases. CDR1 and CDR2 (germline): MGHDK, SYGVNS. The CDR3 is made up of 18 amino acids. The CDR3 is CASSESQYGTPDVYGYTF. CDR3 sequence (DNA): TGTGCCAGCAGTGAATCCCAGTACGGGACTCCTGACGTCTATGGCTACACCTTC.

The chain joins TRBV7-3 to TRBJ1-5, with 12 bases matching TRBD1. The germline V gene has CDR1 SGHTA and CDR2 FQGTGA. After removal of 10 bases from V and 7 bases from J, the junction contained 11 bases not matched to a gene. The length of the CDR3 is 15 residues. CDR3 DNA sequence: TGTGCCACCGGGACAGGGGGCGCGGGGGGCCAGCCCCAGCATTTT. Its translation is CATGTGGAGGQPQHF.

A word on this clone: The sample carries other DNA sequences with the same CDR3. V is TRBV6-5 and J is TRBJ1-1; no clear D. V lost 2 bases and J lost 1, with 5 bases in between. The germline V gene has CDR1 MNHEY and CDR2 SVGAGI. The CDR3 contains 13 residues. The chain's CDR3 is CASSYRRNTEAFF. CDR3 DNA: TGTGCCAGCAGTTACAGAAGGAACACTGAAGCTTTCTTT.

The chain employs TRBV10-2 and TRBJ1-3; D gene ambiguous. CDR3 length: 13 residues. CDR1 is WSHSY, CDR2 SAAADI, per germline. Trimming pared 3 bases from V and 5 bases from J, leaving 8 bases between. The DNA of the CDR3 is TGCGCCAGCAGTGAATTCGGGAGAAACACCATATATTTT. Amino acids: CASSEFGRNTIYF.

This clone has only one observation. CDR3 nucleotide sequence: TGTGCCAGCAGCGTAGGAACTACCCCCGACGAGCAGTACTTC. Amino acid sequence: CASSVGTTPDEQYF. This rearrangement joins TRBV9 to TRBJ2-7; D ambiguous. Looked up from germline, CDR1 is SGDLS and CDR2 is YYNGEE. V gave up 0 bases and J gave up 5 bases, with 12 bases separating them. The CDR3 covers 14 residues. The full variable domain, rest sourced from reference TRBV9 and TRBJ2-7, is DSGVTQTPKHLITATGQRVTLRCSPRSGDLSVYWYQQSLDQGLQFLIQYYNGEERAKGNILERFSAQQFPDLHSELNLSSLELGDSALYFCASSVGTTPDEQYFGPGTRLTVT.

The CDR3 DNA is TGCAGCCCGAGGGCAGGGGCCTACGAGCAGTACTTC. As protein: CSPRAGAYEQYF. This chain joins TRBV29-1 and TRBJ2-7; the D gene is possibly TRBD1 (6 bases). Deletions cut 8 bases from V and 2 bases from J, with 13 bases between. The CDR3 has 12 amino acids. Germline CDR1 reads SQVTM; CDR2 reads ANQGSEA.

In its sample, this clone was seen once. This CDR3 is also generated by other DNA sequences in the sample. The gene calls are TRBV7-9 and TRBJ1-2; D remains ambiguous. The length of the CDR3 is 13 residues. V was shortened by 1 base and J by 2 bases, with 5 bases between the two germline ends. Per the germline V gene, CDR1 is SEHNR and CDR2 is FQNEAQ (reference sequence). This CDR3 is CASSLGGNYGYTF. As DNA, the CDR3 is TGTGCCAGCAGCTTAGGCGGAAACTATGGCTACACCTTC.

The chain recombines TRBV3-1 (or the pseudogene TRBV3-2) with TRBJ1-4, with 9 bases lining up with TRBD1. The CDR3 runs 17 residues. Germline loops: CDR1 LGHDT, CDR2 YNNKEL (reference sequence). V trimming: 1 base; J trimming: 5 bases; junction bases outside the gene matches: 8. Here the CDR3 reads CASSQAGGGTGNEKLFF. The CDR3 DNA is TGTGCCAGCAGCCAAGCCGGAGGGGGGACAGGGAATGAAAAACTGTTTTTT.

The V and J genes are TRBV4-2 and TRBJ2-2; TRBD2 is a possible D gene (6 bases). This CDR3 spans 16 amino acids. The V end lost 0 bases, the J end lost 6 bases, and 14 bases lay between the germline ends. Germline CDR1 LGHNA, CDR2 YNFKEQ. The CDR3: CASSQDTSGGSGELFF. For the CDR3, the DNA is TGTGCCAGCAGCCAAGATACCTCCGGGGGATCCGGGGAGCTGTTTTTT.

Written as DNA, the CDR3 is TGTGCCAGCAGCCCCCAGGCACAGGGCTCCTACAATGAGCAGTTCTTC. This codes for CASSPQAQGSYNEQFF. The V gene is TRBV5-4, the J gene TRBJ2-1; the D gene is possibly TRBD1 (6 bases). CDR1 SGHNT and CDR2 YYREEE come from the germline V gene (reference sequence). CDR3 length: 16 residues. V was cut by 4 bases and J by 0 bases, with 14 bases left in between.

This chain connects TRBV7-9 to TRBJ1-2; 8 nucleotides line up with TRBD1. With 5 bases clipped from V and 5 bases from J, the junction kept 19 bases outside the gene matches. This CDR3 contains 18 residues. Germline V gene data show CDR1 as SEHNR and CDR2 as FQNEAQ (reference sequence). CDR3 nucleotide sequence: TGTGCCAGCAGCCTACCGACAGGGGCGACTGCAGACCATTATGGCTACACCTTC. Amino acid sequence: CASSLPTGATADHYGYTF.

This sequence joins TRBV6-4 and TRBJ2-5; weak D call: TRBD2 (6 bases). CDR3 size: 18 residues. Germline V gene lookup returns CDR1 MRHNA and CDR2 SNTAGT. V lost 2 bases, J lost 4 bases, and 23 bases lay in between. The CDR3 nucleotides are TGTGCCAGCAGTGACGACGGGGGTGGGACCTCAATCGGAGAGACCCAGTACTTC. It codes for CASSDDGGGTSIGETQYF.

The chain employs TRBV10-3 and TRBJ2-1; 8 bases align to TRBD2. Unmatched junction bases numbered 9, after V lost 6 bases and J lost 5 bases. Germline V gene lookup returns CDR1 ENHRY and CDR2 SYGVKD. This CDR3 has 15 amino acids. In nucleotides, the CDR3 is TGTGCCATCAGCCGAGAGGGACTAGGTAACAATGAGCAGTTCTTC. It translates to CAISREGLGNNEQFF.

The genes are TRBV4-3 and TRBJ1-3; 9 bases are a match to TRBD1. The CDR3 contains 18 residues. With V trimmed by 0 bases and J by 0 bases, 6 bases remained unmatched. Per germline, CDR1 LGHNA and CDR2 YSLEER. The DNA for the CDR3 is TGCGCCAGCAGCCAAGACCCCGGGACAGGGTCCTCTGGAAACACCATATATTTT. This translates into CASSQDPGTGSSGNTIYF.

This clone was detected only once. V gene TRBV19 combines with J gene TRBJ2-7; 14 positions agree with TRBD2. CDR1 and CDR2 (germline): LNHDA, SQIVND (reference sequence). The CDR3 consists of 16 residues. J gave up 6 bases and V 5 bases, and 9 bases lay outside the gene matches. The CDR3 nucleotides read TGTGCCAGTAGTGGGGGACTAGCGGGAGTGGTAGGCGAGCAGTACTTC. It specifies CASSGGLAGVVGEQYF.

This rearrangement joins TRBV18 to TRBJ2-2; tentative D call: TRBD2 (6 bases). Germline loops: CDR1 KGHSH, CDR2 LQKENI. Trimming removed 3 bases from V and 1 base from J, with 9 bases in between. The CDR3 has 15 amino acids. CDR3 in amino acids: CASSPVSGNTGELFF. CDR3 DNA: TGTGCCAGCTCACCTGTTAGCGGGAACACCGGGGAGCTGTTTTTT.

The chain combines TRBV7-9 with TRBJ2-7; 8 bases fit TRBD2. The germline V gene encodes CDR1 SEHNR and CDR2 FQNEAQ (reference sequence). V was pared by 5 bases and J by 10 bases, with 4 bases of the junction left unmatched. This CDR3 contains 11 residues. The CDR3 loop is CASSPGGGQYF. CDR3 in DNA: TGTGCCAGCAGCCCGGGGGGGGGCCAGTACTTC.

The CDR3 coding sequence is TGCGCCAGCTGGGACAGTCCCGGGGAGACCCAGTACTTC. This translates into CASWDSPGETQYF. The chain joins TRBV5-1 to TRBJ2-5; 7 nucleotides align to TRBD1. Trimming cost V 7 bases and J 5 bases; bases outside gene matches: 8. The CDR3 is 13 residues long. CDR1 and CDR2 from the germline V gene are SGHRS and YFSETQ.

The chain links TRBV6-5 to TRBJ2-7, with 8 positions matching TRBD2. Per germline, CDR1 MNHEY and CDR2 SVGAGI. V shed 7 bases and J 7 bases; nucleotides not matched to a gene: 9. This CDR3 is 13 amino acids long. For the CDR3, the DNA is TGTGCCAGCACCGCTAGCGGGTTGGGGGAGCAGTACTTC. As protein: CASTASGLGEQYF.

The chain links TRBV7-8 to TRBJ2-7; possibly TRBD1 for D (6 bases). The germline CDR1 and CDR2 sequences are SGHVS and FQNEAQ. With 7 bases removed from V and 0 bases from J, the gap between germline ends came to 16 bases. The CDR3 has 15 residues. The DNA for the CDR3 is TGTGCCAGCATCCCCGACAGGACGCGCTCCTACGAGCAGTACTTC. Translated, it gives CASIPDRTRSYEQYF.

This chain connects TRBV14 to TRBJ2-7, with D perhaps matching TRBD2 (7 bases). Trimming removed 3 bases from V and 1 base from J, with 13 bases in between. Germline loops: CDR1 SGHDN, CDR2 FVKESK. The CDR3 is 15 amino acids. The CDR3, as DNA: TGTGCCAGCAGCCACGGGGGGCAGTTTTCCTACGAGCAGTACTTC. It yields the protein CASSHGGQFSYEQYF.

The rearrangement uses TRBV18 and TRBJ1-6; 10 nucleotides match TRBD1. CDR3 length equals 18 residues. V dropped 4 bases and J dropped 8; count of bases not matched to a gene: 14. The germline V gene has CDR1 KGHSH and CDR2 LQKENI. The CDR3 loop is CASSQQTTRQGAYSPLHF. CDR3 DNA sequence: TGTGCCAGCTCACAACAAACGACACGACAGGGGGCATATTCACCCCTCCACTTT. Supplemented by reference TRBV18 and TRBJ1-6, the full variable domain reads NAGVMQNPRHLVRRRGQEARLRCSPMKGHSHVYWYRQLPEEGLKFMVYLQKENIIDESGMPKERFSAEFPKEGPSILRIQQVVRGDSAAYFCASSQQTTRQGAYSPLHFGNGTRLTVT.

CDR3 loop: CASSQRTARTEAFF. The CDR3 bases are TGCGCCAGCAGCCAAAGGACGGCGAGAACTGAAGCTTTCTTT. The chain has TRBV4-1 and TRBJ1-1; D remains ambiguous. The CDR3 loop spans 14 amino acids. CDR1 MGHRA and CDR2 YSYEKL come from the germline V gene. Trimming cost V 2 bases and J 5 bases, with 12 bases left between them.

The gene calls are TRBV7-2 and TRBJ2-3; D is uncertain. Trimming left V 7 bases short and J 11 bases short, with 16 bases between. The V gene's germline CDR1 is SGHTA and CDR2 FQGNSA. The CDR3 sequence is 12 residues long. The CDR3 DNA sequence: TGTGCCAGCACTCCCCTCGGGTACGAGCAGTATTTT. Its translation is CASTPLGYEQYF. The whole variable domain, remainder taken from reference TRBV7-2 and TRBJ2-3, is GAGVSQSPSNKVTEKGKDVELRCDPISGHTALYWYRQSLGQGLEFLIYFQGNSAPDKSGLPSDRFSAERTGGSVSTLTIQRTQQEDSAVYLCASTPLGYEQYFGPGTRLTVL.

This chain joins TRBV10-2 and TRBJ2-6; D remains unclear. Trimming took off 6 bases at V and 0 bases at J, with 9 bases between the two ends. Germline V gene lookup returns CDR1 WSHSY and CDR2 SAAADI. The CDR3 has 15 amino acids. CDR3 residues: CASSLRSSGANVLTF. DNA of the CDR3: TGCGCCAGCAGCCTCAGGAGCTCTGGGGCCAACGTCCTGACTTTC.

This chain links TRBV2 with TRBJ1-1, with D uncertain. The V gene lost 4 bases and the J gene lost 1 base, with 7 bases spanning the gap. There are 13 residues in the CDR3. Germline lookup yields CDR1 SNHLY and CDR2 FYNNEI. This CDR3 is CASSGAPNTEAFF. The CDR3 DNA reads TGTGCCAGCAGTGGGGCCCCGAACACTGAAGCTTTCTTT.

This clone has a single count. The chain carries TRBV7-6 and TRBJ2-5; 7 bases fit TRBD1. This CDR3 comprises 15 residues. Trimming took 7 bases from V and 5 from J; bases not matched to a gene: 13. Germline V gene data show CDR1 as SGHVS and CDR2 as FNYEAQ. Written as DNA, the CDR3 is TGTGCCAGCACTTCGACACAGGGGCTAAGGGAGACCCAGTACTTC. It translates to CASTSTQGLRETQYF.

The table lists this clone with a few counts. This chain links TRBV6-6 with TRBJ1-5, with a possible D match to TRBD1 (5 bases). This CDR3 contains 15 residues. Germline lookup yields CDR1 MNHNY and CDR2 SVGAGI (reference sequence). The V end lost 5 bases, the J end lost 0 bases, and 11 bases lay between the germline ends. CDR3 coding DNA: TGTGCCAGCAGTATCCGGGGGGTTAGCAATCAGCCCCAGCATTTT. Its protein is CASSIRGVSNQPQHF.

This clone was observed once. This chain uses TRBV7-2 with TRBJ1-3, with D tentatively TRBD1 (5 bases). V was trimmed by 0 bases and J by 2 bases, leaving 8 bases between them. Germline values: CDR1 SGHTA, CDR2 FQGNSA. The CDR3 totals 15 residues. CDR3 residues: CASSLADITGNTIYF. Written as DNA, the CDR3 is TGTGCCAGCAGCTTAGCGGACATTACTGGAAACACCATATATTTT.